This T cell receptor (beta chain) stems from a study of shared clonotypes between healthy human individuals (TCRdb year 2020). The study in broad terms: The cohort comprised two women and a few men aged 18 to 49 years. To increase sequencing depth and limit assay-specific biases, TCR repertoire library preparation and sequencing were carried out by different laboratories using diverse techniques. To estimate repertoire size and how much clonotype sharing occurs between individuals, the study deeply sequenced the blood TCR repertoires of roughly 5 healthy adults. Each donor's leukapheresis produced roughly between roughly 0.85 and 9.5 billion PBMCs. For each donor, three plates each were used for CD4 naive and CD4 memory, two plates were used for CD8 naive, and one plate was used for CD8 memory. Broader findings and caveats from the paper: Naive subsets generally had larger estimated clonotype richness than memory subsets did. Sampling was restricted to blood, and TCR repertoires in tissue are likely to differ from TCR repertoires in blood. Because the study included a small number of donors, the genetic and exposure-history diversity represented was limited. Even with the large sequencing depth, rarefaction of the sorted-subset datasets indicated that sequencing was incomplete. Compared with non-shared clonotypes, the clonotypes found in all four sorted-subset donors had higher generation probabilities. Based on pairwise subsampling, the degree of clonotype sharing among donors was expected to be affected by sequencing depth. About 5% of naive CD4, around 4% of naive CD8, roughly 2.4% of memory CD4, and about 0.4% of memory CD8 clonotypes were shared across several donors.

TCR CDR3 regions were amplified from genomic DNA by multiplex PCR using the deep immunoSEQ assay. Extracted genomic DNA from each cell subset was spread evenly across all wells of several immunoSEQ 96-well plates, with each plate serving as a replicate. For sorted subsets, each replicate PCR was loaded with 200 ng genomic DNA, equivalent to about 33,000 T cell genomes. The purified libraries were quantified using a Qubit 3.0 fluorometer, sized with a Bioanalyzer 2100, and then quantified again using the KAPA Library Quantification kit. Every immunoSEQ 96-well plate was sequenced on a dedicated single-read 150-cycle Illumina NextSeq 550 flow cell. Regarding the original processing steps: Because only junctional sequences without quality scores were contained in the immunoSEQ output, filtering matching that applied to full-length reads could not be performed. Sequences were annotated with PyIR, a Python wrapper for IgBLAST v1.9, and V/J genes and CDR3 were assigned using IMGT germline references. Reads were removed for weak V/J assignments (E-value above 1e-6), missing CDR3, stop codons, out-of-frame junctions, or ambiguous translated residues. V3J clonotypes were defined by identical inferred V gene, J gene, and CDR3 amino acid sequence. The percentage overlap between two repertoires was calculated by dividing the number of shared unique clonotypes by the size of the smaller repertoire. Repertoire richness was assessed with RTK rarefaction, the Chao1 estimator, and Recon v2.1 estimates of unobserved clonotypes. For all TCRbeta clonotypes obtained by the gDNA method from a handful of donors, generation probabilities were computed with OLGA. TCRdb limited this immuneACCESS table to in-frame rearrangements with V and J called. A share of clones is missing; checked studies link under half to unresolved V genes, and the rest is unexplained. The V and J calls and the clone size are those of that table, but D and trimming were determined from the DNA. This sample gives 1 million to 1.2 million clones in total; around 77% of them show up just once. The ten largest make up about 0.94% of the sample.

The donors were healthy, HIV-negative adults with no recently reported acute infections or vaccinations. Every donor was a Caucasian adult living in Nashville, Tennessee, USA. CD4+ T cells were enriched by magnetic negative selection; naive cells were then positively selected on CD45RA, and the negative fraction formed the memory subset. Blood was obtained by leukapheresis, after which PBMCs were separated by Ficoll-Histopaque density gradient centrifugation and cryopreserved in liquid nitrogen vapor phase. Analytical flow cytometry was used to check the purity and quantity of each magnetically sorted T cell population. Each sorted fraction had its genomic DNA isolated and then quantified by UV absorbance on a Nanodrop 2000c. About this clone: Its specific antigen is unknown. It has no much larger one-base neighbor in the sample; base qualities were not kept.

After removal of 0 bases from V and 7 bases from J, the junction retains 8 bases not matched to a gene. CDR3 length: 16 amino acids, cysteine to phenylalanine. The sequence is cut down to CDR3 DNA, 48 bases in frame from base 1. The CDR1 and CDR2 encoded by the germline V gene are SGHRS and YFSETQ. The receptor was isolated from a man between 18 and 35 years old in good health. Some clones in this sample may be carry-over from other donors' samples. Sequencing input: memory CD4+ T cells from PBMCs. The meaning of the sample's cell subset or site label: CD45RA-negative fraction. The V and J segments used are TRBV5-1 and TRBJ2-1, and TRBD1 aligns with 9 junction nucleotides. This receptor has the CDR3 CASSLGPGQGGNEQFF. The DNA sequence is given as TGCGCCAGCAGCTTGGGTCCGGGACAGGGAGGTAATGAGCAGTTCTTC.